This T cell receptor beta chain is drawn from a study of human T cells and chemical hapten exposure. Time point specified: patch test 3, about 24 weeks after DPC sensitization. Treatment here: therapeutic diphenylcyclopropenone sensitization with weekly scalp DPC. This clonotype was counted a few times. The CDR3 runs to 10 residues. Looked up from germline, CDR1 is MDHEN and CDR2 is SYDVKM. The V gene lost 5 bases and the J gene lost 7 bases, with 3 bases spanning the gap. From the RACE reads, TCRdb called clonotypes with MiXCR, one entry per CDR3 protein. The data show 55,000 to 75,000 distinct CDR3 sequences, approximately 13% seen once.

This sequence originates from a man aged 25 to 40 with alopecia areata. Some clones in this sample may be carry-over from other donors' samples. The rearrangement links TRBV28 to TRBJ1-5; D is unclear. The sample in question was whole blood, obtained in connection with sensitization to the hapten diphenylcyclopropenone (DPC). The CDR3 DNA reads as TGTGCCAGCAGTGACCAGCCCCAGCATTTT. Translation: CASSDQPQHF.